One sample yielded the 21 T cell receptor beta chains listed below, sequenced in a study of blood T cell repertoires in COVID-19. Profiled with immunoSEQ multiplex PCR; TCRdb holds only in-frame clones, not every one. The repertoire includes 75,000 to 85,000 clones, around 80% of them detected once, and roughly 7.4% sits in the top ten. The sample comprised peripheral blood. The receptor set was obtained from a human donor in a cohort sampled during active COVID-19.

This chain links TRBV3-1 (or the pseudogene TRBV3-2) with TRBJ2-1; 8 bases map to TRBD2. V lost 1 base to trimming and J lost 10 bases; unmatched junction nucleotides: 12. The CDR3 totals 16 residues. Germline assignment: CDR1 LGHDT and CDR2 YNNKEL (reference sequence). The CDR3 DNA is TGTGCCAGCAGCCAAGTGCCGGTCGGGGGGGCGTGGGAGCAGTTCTTC. The encoded protein is CASSQVPVGGAWEQFF.

This chain links TRBV6-5 with TRBJ2-3; TRBD1 agrees at 8 bases. Trimming took 4 bases from V and 0 from J; bases not matched to a gene: 3. Germline lookup yields CDR1 MNHEY and CDR2 SVGAGI. The CDR3 is 15 residues long. The CDR3 sequence: CASSSRDRSTDTQYF. The CDR3 nucleotides are TGTGCCAGCAGTTCTCGGGACAGGAGCACAGATACGCAGTATTTT.

This sequence joins TRBV24-1 and TRBJ2-1, with D hard to call. The ends were cut back, 2 bases at V and 9 bases at J, with 4 bases in the middle. Germline values: CDR1 KGHDR, CDR2 SFDVKD. The CDR3 is 11 residues long. This CDR3 is CATSDSGEQFF. CDR3 coding DNA: TGTGCCACCAGTGATTCCGGTGAGCAGTTCTTC.

This clone was seen only a few times. This chain links TRBV7-9 with TRBJ1-2; 7 bases fit TRBD1. The CDR3 runs 19 residues. J was trimmed by 2 bases and V by 0 bases; bases with no gene match: 15. The germline CDR1 and CDR2 sequences are SEHNR and FQNEAQ (reference sequence). The CDR3 here is CASSLAGGQQGRGNYGYTF. CDR3 sequence (DNA): TGTGCCAGCAGCTTAGCGGGGGGTCAACAGGGGAGAGGCAACTATGGCTACACCTTC. Full variable domain (missing parts from reference TRBV7-9 and TRBJ1-2): DTGVSQNPRHKITKRGQNVTFRCDPISEHNRLYWYRQTLGQGPEFLTYFQNEAQLEKSRLLSDRFSAERPKGSFSTLEIQRTEQGDSAMYLCASSLAGGQQGRGNYGYTFGSGTRLTVV.

V gene TRBV5-1 combines with J gene TRBJ1-1; 11 bases align to TRBD1. With V trimmed by 2 bases and J by 4 bases, 4 bases remained unmatched. Germline-derived CDR1 and CDR2 are SGHRS and YFSETQ. This CDR3 comprises 15 residues. The CDR3 region is CASSFFGTGGTEAFF. DNA of the CDR3: TGCGCCAGCAGCTTCTTTGGGACAGGGGGCACTGAAGCTTTCTTT. The full variable domain, its missing parts supplied by reference TRBV5-1 and TRBJ1-1, is KAGVTQTPRYLIKTRGQQVTLSCSPISGHRSVSWYQQTPGQGLQFLFEYFSETQRNKGNFPGRFSGRQFSNSRSEMNVSTLELGDSALYLCASSFFGTGGTEAFFGQGTRLTVV.

The V gene is TRBV3-1 (or the pseudogene TRBV3-2), the J gene TRBJ1-1, with D possibly being TRBD1 (6 bases). Germline CDR1 reads LGHDT; CDR2 reads YNNKEL (reference sequence). The CDR3 consists of 13 residues. V was shortened by 6 bases and J by 2 bases, with 10 bases between the two germline ends. The CDR3 DNA is TGTGCCAGCAGAACGGACAGAAACACTGAAGCTTTCTTT. Residues: CASRTDRNTEAFF.

This clone was recorded a few times. V gene TRBV18 combines with J gene TRBJ1-5; D ambiguous. Trimming took 6 bases from V and 4 from J, leaving 13 bases between them. CDR1 KGHSH and CDR2 LQKENI come from the germline V gene. The CDR3 length is 14 residues. CDR3 amino acids: CASSGGVGNQPQHF. The CDR3 region has the DNA TGTGCCAGCTCTGGAGGTGTAGGGAATCAGCCCCAGCATTTT.

This clone has only one observation. V is TRBV27 and J is TRBJ2-6; 8 positions match TRBD1. Germline V gives CDR1 MNHEY, CDR2 SMNVEV (reference sequence). Trimming took 6 bases from V and 4 from J; bases not matched to a gene: 14. The CDR3 spans 18 residues. The CDR3 reads CASSYPTGANIGANVLTF. DNA for the CDR3: TGTGCCAGCAGCTACCCGACAGGGGCCAATATCGGGGCCAACGTCCTGACTTTC.

V and J are TRBV4-3 and TRBJ2-5; 13 bases are a match to TRBD2. The CDR3 sequence is 16 residues long. CDR1 is LGHNA, CDR2 YSLEER, per germline. The J segment lost 1 base and the V segment lost 4 bases, leaving 3 bases of the junction unmatched. In DNA, the CDR3 is TGCGCCAGCAGCCTAACTAGCGGGGGGGTCCAAGAGACCCAGTACTTC. Its translation is CASSLTSGGVQETQYF.

The V call is TRBV9, the J call TRBJ1-1; 11 bases are a match to TRBD1. The germline V gene has CDR1 SGDLS and CDR2 YYNGEE. V was clipped by 7 bases and J by 6 bases; unmatched bases: 5. The CDR3 consists of 13 residues. CDR3 amino acids: CASGQGAGSEAFF. The DNA for the CDR3 is TGTGCCAGCGGACAGGGGGCGGGGTCTGAAGCTTTCTTT.

Regarding this clone: Other DNA sequences in the sample encode the same CDR3. The V call is TRBV6-6, the J call TRBJ2-7, with D maybe TRBD2 (5 bases). Trimming cost V 0 bases and J 4 bases, with 7 bases left between them. The CDR3 runs to 13 residues. From germline, CDR1 is MNHNY and CDR2 SVGAGI (reference sequence). The CDR3 region has the DNA TGTGCCAGCAGTTACTCTCGGGGTTACGAGCAGTACTTC. This codes for CASSYSRGYEQYF.

The V gene is TRBV18, the J gene TRBJ1-5; possibly TRBD1 for D (6 bases). Germline V lookup: CDR1 KGHSH, CDR2 LQKENI. V was clipped by 6 bases and J by 4 bases, with 19 bases between them. The CDR3 is 16 amino acids. CDR3 sequence (DNA): TGTGCCAGCTCGCATGGGGGCGGGGGCAGGAATCAGCCCCAGCATTTT. Its protein is CASSHGGGGRNQPQHF.

This rearrangement joins TRBV12-5 to TRBJ1-1; the D gene is possibly TRBD1 (6 bases). The V end was cut by 6 bases, the J end by 3 bases, with 17 bases between. Germline CDR1 reads LGHNT; CDR2 reads FRNRAP. The CDR3 totals 15 residues. CDR3 bases: TGTGCTAGTGGACTCCCTACAGGGTCCTACACTGAAGCTTTCTTT. Its protein product is CASGLPTGSYTEAFF.

The rearrangement uses TRBV7-8 and TRBJ1-2, with TRBD1 matching over 7 bases. The J segment lost 7 bases and the V segment lost 5 bases, leaving 4 bases of the junction unmatched. The CDR3 is made up of 12 amino acids. Germline V gives CDR1 SGHVS, CDR2 FQNEAQ. The CDR3 coding sequence is TGTGCCAGCAGCCAGACAGGGTCTGGCTACACCTTC. Protein: CASSQTGSGYTF.

The chain uses TRBV5-6 and TRBJ2-7, with D unclear. Germline V CDR1 and CDR2: SGHDT, YYEEEE. The V gene lost 2 bases and the J gene lost 3 bases, with 6 bases spanning the gap. The CDR3 runs to 12 residues. In DNA form, the CDR3 reads TGTGCCAGCAGCTTCTCGGTCTACGAGCAGTACTTC. Protein: CASSFSVYEQYF.

This rearrangement joins TRBV9 to TRBJ2-2, with D uncertain. Germline assignment: CDR1 SGDLS and CDR2 YYNGEE. There are 15 residues in the CDR3. V gave up 0 bases and J gave up 4 bases, with 10 bases separating them. CDR3 amino acids: CASSVEVVGTGELFF. CDR3 coding DNA: TGTGCCAGCAGCGTAGAAGTAGTCGGCACCGGGGAGCTGTTTTTT.

The J gene is TRBJ2-1, the V gene TRBV6-1, with 9 positions matching TRBD1. V lost 4 bases and J lost 4; bases outside the gene matches: 8. The germline gives CDR1 MNHNS, CDR2 SASEGT. The CDR3 loop spans 16 amino acids. The CDR3 sequence: CASSASGTGLYNEQFF. The CDR3 bases are TGTGCCAGCAGTGCCTCCGGGACAGGGTTGTACAATGAGCAGTTCTTC.

This clone has more than one count but fewer than ten. J is TRBJ1-6 and V is TRBV5-1; D might be TRBD1 (6 bases). Germline values: CDR1 SGHRS, CDR2 YFSETQ. This CDR3 is built from 16 residues. Trimming pared 3 bases from V and 7 bases from J, leaving 17 bases between. Written as DNA, the CDR3 is TGCGCCAGCAGCTCTCGGCCGCCTCAGGGGAATTCACCCCTCCACTTT. Translating it yields CASSSRPPQGNSPLHF.

The chain joins TRBV6-5 to TRBJ2-7; tentatively, D is TRBD1 (5 bases). The length of the CDR3 is 15 residues. The germline V gene encodes CDR1 MNHEY and CDR2 SVGAGI. Trimming took off 3 bases at V and 4 bases at J, with 16 bases between the two ends. The chain's CDR3 is CASSYMDTAGYEQYF. The CDR3 DNA reads as TGTGCCAGCAGTTATATGGACACAGCAGGGTACGAGCAGTACTTC.

The genes are TRBV10-3 and TRBJ2-3, with unresolved D. V was trimmed by 6 bases and J by 4 bases, leaving 11 bases between them. The CDR3 contains 13 residues. Germline V gene sequence: CDR1 ENHRY, CDR2 SYGVKD. In DNA, the CDR3 is TGTGCCATCAGCACCAGGATAGCAGATACGCAGTATTTT. Its translation: CAISTRIADTQYF.

The table lists this clone with a count of one. CDR3 in amino acids: CASSLAGGQVYEQYF. CDR3 coding DNA: TGCGCCAGCAGCTTGGCCGGAGGACAGGTCTACGAGCAGTACTTC. The chain uses TRBV5-1 and TRBJ2-7; TRBD1 aligns across 7 bases. With V trimmed by 0 bases and J by 3 bases, 6 bases remained unmatched. Germline V CDR1 and CDR2: SGHRS, YFSETQ. CDR3 length equals 15 residues.